This TCR beta chain was found in a study of identical twins. Whole-study findings and limits: Partial confounding of zero-insertion analyses by invariant MAIT and iNKT cells was possible.

Using its own MiXCR run on the 5' RACE reads, TCRdb lists one record per CDR3 protein. The sample lists 450,000 or so distinct CDR3 sequences, approximately 25% occurring once. The table lists this clonotype with a few counts. Its antigen is not identified. This sample was shared with a second study, whose subject was T cells expressing NK-cell markers. That work contributes: The study did not resolve the HCMV specificity of expanded NKG2C+ T cell clones.

Sequencing input: CD4+ T cells sorted from blood. The receptor comes from a woman aged 18 to 35 in good health.

The CDR3 nucleotides read TGTGCCAGCAACCCGACAGGGGGCTACTATGGCTACACCTTC. Residues: CASNPTGGYYGYTF. V gene TRBV7-9 combines with J gene TRBJ1-2; TRBD1 agrees at 10 bases. The CDR3 contains 14 residues. V lost 7 bases to trimming and J lost 3 bases; unmatched junction nucleotides: 5. In germline, CDR1 is SEHNR, CDR2 FQNEAQ (reference sequence).